The 19 T cell receptor beta chains below come from one sample, sequenced in a study of control samples from healthy donors and cancer patients. The assay was immunoSEQ multiplex PCR, and TCRdb's table has in-frame clones only and misses some. The repertoire holds around 100,000 clones, with about 90% as singletons. The sample taken for sequencing was blood. Source of these receptors: a woman aged 50 to 60 in good health.

The chain links TRBV11-2 to TRBJ2-3; possible D gene TRBD2, 5 bases. Trimming pared 5 bases from V and 4 bases from J, leaving 22 bases between. The germline V gene has CDR1 SGHAT and CDR2 FQNNGV. There are 17 residues in the CDR3. The chain's CDR3 is CASSPSGGRRLADTQYF. The CDR3 DNA follows: TGTGCCAGCAGCCCCAGCGGAGGTCGGAGGTTGGCAGATACGCAGTATTTT.

V usage is TRBV6-5 and J usage is TRBJ1-5, with TRBD1 as a possible D gene (6 bases). CDR1 and CDR2 (germline): MNHEY, SVGAGI. V was cut by 6 bases and J by 0 bases, with 12 bases left in between. This CDR3 region has 15 residues. The DNA for the CDR3 is TGTGCCAGCAGATGGGACACTTCTAGCAATCAGCCCCAGCATTTT. Protein sequence: CASRWDTSSNQPQHF.

This clone was counted once. The V call is TRBV4-3, the J call TRBJ2-1; 9 bases are shared with TRBD2. The CDR3 spans 17 residues. V lost 0 bases, J lost 5 bases, and 8 bases stayed unmatched. Per germline, CDR1 LGHNA and CDR2 YSLEER. The CDR3 sequence is CASSQEGWSSGNNEQFF. The CDR3 DNA follows: TGCGCCAGCAGCCAAGAAGGTTGGTCTAGCGGGAACAATGAGCAGTTCTTC.

This clone was observed a single time. The chain combines TRBV7-2 with TRBJ2-7; D possibly corresponds to TRBD1 (6 bases). Trimming cost V 1 base and J 9 bases, with 16 bases left between them. CDR1 SGHTA and CDR2 FQGNSA come from the germline V gene. The CDR3 has 14 amino acids. CDR3 sequence: CASSLERAQGRQYV. CDR3 nucleotides: TGTGCCAGCAGCTTAGAGAGGGCCCAGGGGAGGCAGTACGTC.

V gene TRBV19 combines with J gene TRBJ2-1, with 10 bases lining up with TRBD1. V was clipped by 7 bases and J by 7 bases; unmatched bases: 7. Germline V gene sequence: CDR1 LNHDA, CDR2 SQIVND (reference sequence). This CDR3 has 14 amino acids. CDR3 in amino acids: CASIDRGQGNEQFF. In DNA, the CDR3 is TGTGCCAGTATTGACAGGGGGCAGGGGAATGAGCAGTTCTTC.

The V and J genes are TRBV2 and TRBJ2-5; D is unclear. The CDR3 extends over 14 amino acids. Germline lookup yields CDR1 SNHLY and CDR2 FYNNEI. Trimming removed 8 bases from V and 3 bases from J, with 16 bases in between. CDR3: CASRVVSSEETQYF. CDR3 nucleotide sequence: TGTGCCAGCCGAGTTGTGTCTAGTGAAGAGACCCAGTACTTC.

The rearrangement links TRBV19 to TRBJ2-2, with D maybe TRBD1 (6 bases). Germline V gives CDR1 LNHDA, CDR2 SQIVND (reference sequence). The CDR3 covers 13 residues. V was clipped by 7 bases and J by 5 bases, with 11 bases between them. CDR3 loop: CASIGQQTGELFF. Written as DNA, the CDR3 is TGTGCCAGTATAGGACAGCAAACCGGGGAGCTGTTTTTT.

This sequence joins TRBV7-9 and TRBJ2-3; D uncertain. Germline CDR1 is SEHNR and CDR2 is FQNEAQ (reference sequence). V lost 1 base, J lost 4 bases, and 6 bases lay in between. The CDR3 loop spans 13 amino acids. The CDR3 is CASSLVMSDTQYF. CDR3 coding DNA: TGTGCCAGCAGCTTAGTGATGTCAGATACGCAGTATTTT.

The chain uses TRBV25-1 and TRBJ2-2; tentatively, D is TRBD1 or TRBD2 (6 bases each). In germline, CDR1 is MGHDK, CDR2 SYGVNS. The ends were cut back, 5 bases at V and 3 bases at J, with 13 bases in the middle. The CDR3 has 15 residues. The CDR3 DNA reads TGTGCCAGCAGTAGGGGGGCATATTACACCGGGGAGCTGTTTTTT. Translated, it gives CASSRGAYYTGELFF.

The chain has TRBV5-6 and TRBJ2-3, with D hard to call. The V gene lost 2 bases and the J gene lost 1 base, with 17 bases spanning the gap. CDR3 size: 17 residues. CDR1 and CDR2 (germline): SGHDT, YYEEEE. CDR3 loop: CASSLSPPDGRTDTQYF. The CDR3 DNA reads TGTGCCAGCAGCTTATCCCCCCCGGACGGCCGCACAGATACGCAGTATTTT.

Only a few counts were recorded for this clone. The chain combines TRBV5-1 with TRBJ2-2; the match to TRBD2 covers 7 bases. V was clipped by 5 bases and J by 4 bases; unmatched bases: 11. The CDR3 extends over 16 amino acids. Germline V gene sequence: CDR1 SGHRS, CDR2 YFSETQ. CDR3: CASSMAAGWGTGELFF. The CDR3 nucleotides read TGCGCCAGCAGTATGGCAGCGGGGTGGGGCACCGGGGAGCTGTTTTTT.

The gene calls are TRBV12-3 or TRBV12-4 and TRBJ2-1; unclear D gene. The CDR3 is 13 residues long. V lost 1 base to trimming and J lost 7 bases, with 8 bases between them. DNA for the CDR3: TGTGCCAGCAGTTTAGACTCCCGAAATGAGCAGTTCTTC. Its translation: CASSLDSRNEQFF.

This chain connects TRBV7-2 to TRBJ1-6; D gene ambiguous. The V gene lost 1 base and the J gene lost 8 bases, with 15 bases spanning the gap. This CDR3 is built from 16 residues. In germline, CDR1 is SGHTA, CDR2 FQGNSA. The CDR3 nucleotides read TGTGCCAGCAGCTTAGTAGGGAGGGCCGGAGATTCACCCCTCCACTTT. Amino acid sequence: CASSLVGRAGDSPLHF.

This chain joins TRBV7-8 and TRBJ1-2, with D possibly TRBD1 on 6 matching bases. The CDR3 has 12 amino acids. The germline CDR1 and CDR2 sequences are SGHVS and FQNEAQ. V was cut by 10 bases and J by 6 bases, with 15 bases left in between. CDR3 amino acids: CATETGPNGYTF. Written as DNA, the CDR3 is TGTGCCACCGAGACAGGACCCAATGGCTACACCTTC.

This clone has only one observation. V and J are TRBV13 and TRBJ1-5; 11 bases are a match to TRBD1. The CDR3 length is 16 residues. With 5 bases clipped from V and 0 bases from J, the junction kept 3 bases outside the gene matches. The germline gives CDR1 PRHDT, CDR2 FYEKMQ (reference sequence). The CDR3 region is CASSAGTGGSNQPQHF. The CDR3 coding sequence is TGTGCCAGCAGCGCCGGGACAGGGGGTAGCAATCAGCCCCAGCATTTT.

V and J are TRBV15 and TRBJ1-5; D gene ambiguous. This CDR3 has 12 residues. Germline-derived CDR1 and CDR2 are LNHNV and YYDKDF (reference sequence). Trimming removed 5 bases from V and 12 bases from J, with 14 bases in between. The CDR3 spells CATSGQLNLQHF. For the CDR3, the DNA is TGTGCCACCAGCGGCCAGTTAAACCTCCAGCATTTT.

The V gene is TRBV30, the J gene TRBJ1-1, with TRBD1 as a possible D gene (5 bases). This CDR3 region has 13 residues. CDR1 and CDR2 (germline): GTSNPN, SVGIG (reference sequence). Trimming took off 4 bases at V and 1 base at J, with 10 bases between the two ends. In DNA form, the CDR3 reads TGTGCCTGGACGAGGACAACGAACACTGAAGCTTTCTTT. Protein product: CAWTRTTNTEAFF. The variable domain in full, with the rest retrieved from reference TRBV30 and TRBJ1-1, is SQTIHQWPATLVQPVGSPLSLECTVEGTSNPNLYWYRQAAGRGLQLLFYSVGIGQISSEVPQNLSASRPQDRQFILSSKKLLLSDSGFYLCAWTRTTNTEAFFGQGTRLTVV.

V usage is TRBV5-1 and J usage is TRBJ1-4; D may be TRBD1 (5 bases). V was pared by 6 bases and J by 0 bases, with 18 bases between. CDR3 length equals 17 residues. Germline CDR1 is SGHRS and CDR2 is YFSETQ. The CDR3: CASKSGQYLATNEKLFF. The CDR3 DNA is TGCGCCAGCAAATCGGGGCAGTATCTTGCAACTAATGAAAAACTGTTTTTT.

This chain uses TRBV9 with TRBJ2-2, with D possibly TRBD2 on 5 matching bases. Germline V gene data show CDR1 as SGDLS and CDR2 as YYNGEE. This CDR3 region has 16 residues. Trimming left V 4 bases short and J 0 bases short, with 13 bases between. CDR3 in amino acids: CASSPLGIPNTGELFF. CDR3 DNA sequence: TGTGCCAGCAGCCCCCTCGGGATACCGAACACCGGGGAGCTGTTTTTT.